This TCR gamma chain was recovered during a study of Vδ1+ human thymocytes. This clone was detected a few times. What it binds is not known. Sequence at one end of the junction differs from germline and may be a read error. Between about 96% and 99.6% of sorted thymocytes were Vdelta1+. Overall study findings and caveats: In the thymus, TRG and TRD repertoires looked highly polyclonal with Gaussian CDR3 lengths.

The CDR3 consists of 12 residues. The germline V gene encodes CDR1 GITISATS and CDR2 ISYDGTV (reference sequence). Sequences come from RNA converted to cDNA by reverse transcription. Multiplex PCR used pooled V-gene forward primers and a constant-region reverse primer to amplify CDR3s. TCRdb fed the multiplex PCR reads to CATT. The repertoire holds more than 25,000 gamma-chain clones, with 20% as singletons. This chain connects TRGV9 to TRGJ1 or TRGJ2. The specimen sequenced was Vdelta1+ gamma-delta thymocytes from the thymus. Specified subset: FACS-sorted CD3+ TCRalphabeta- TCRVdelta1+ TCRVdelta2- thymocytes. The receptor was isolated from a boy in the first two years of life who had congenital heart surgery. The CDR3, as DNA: TGTGCCTTGTGGGAAAATTGTTATAAGAAACTCTTT. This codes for CALWENCYKKLF.